This T cell receptor (beta chain) is drawn from a study of shared clonotypes between healthy human individuals. The study, taken as a whole, reports: Depth was large, yet rarefaction showed that sorted-subset sequencing was incomplete. A limitation of the genetic and exposure-history diversity represented arose from few donors.

Worth noting for this clone: Its specificity is unknown.

CD45RA+ naive and CD45RA-negative memory subsets were separated from CD4+ cells. V dropped 3 bases and J dropped 6 bases, with 15 bases sitting between them. The CDR3 covers 15 residues. Germline CDR1 reads SGHTA; CDR2 reads FQGNSA. Deep was the level at which the assay was run. Only in-frame clones appear in the TCRdb table, and some are missing; sequencing was by immunoSEQ multiplex PCR. The sample has a few million clones; over 85% are singletons. Sequencing was done on a sample of naive CD4+ T cells sorted from blood. Subset indicated: CD45RA+ positively selected. The chain links TRBV7-2 to TRBJ2-1, with D possibly TRBD1 on 5 matching bases. This clonotype was sampled from a man aged 18 to 35 in good health. CDR3 in DNA: TGTGCCAGCAGCTTGGGCAGGGCCCGCGGCAATGAGCAGTTCTTC. Its translation: CASSLGRARGNEQFF.